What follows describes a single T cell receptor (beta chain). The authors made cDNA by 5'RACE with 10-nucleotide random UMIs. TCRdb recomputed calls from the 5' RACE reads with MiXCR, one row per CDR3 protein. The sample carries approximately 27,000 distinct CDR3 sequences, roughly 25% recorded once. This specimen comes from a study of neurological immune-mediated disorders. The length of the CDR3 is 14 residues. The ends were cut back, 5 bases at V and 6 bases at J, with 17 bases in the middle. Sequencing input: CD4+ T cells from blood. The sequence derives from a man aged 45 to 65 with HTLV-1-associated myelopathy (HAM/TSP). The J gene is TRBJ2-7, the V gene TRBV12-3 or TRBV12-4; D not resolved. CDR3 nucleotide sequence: TGTGCCAGCAGTCCCACGGCGGCGGCTGCCGAGCAGTACTTC. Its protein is CASSPTAAAAEQYF.